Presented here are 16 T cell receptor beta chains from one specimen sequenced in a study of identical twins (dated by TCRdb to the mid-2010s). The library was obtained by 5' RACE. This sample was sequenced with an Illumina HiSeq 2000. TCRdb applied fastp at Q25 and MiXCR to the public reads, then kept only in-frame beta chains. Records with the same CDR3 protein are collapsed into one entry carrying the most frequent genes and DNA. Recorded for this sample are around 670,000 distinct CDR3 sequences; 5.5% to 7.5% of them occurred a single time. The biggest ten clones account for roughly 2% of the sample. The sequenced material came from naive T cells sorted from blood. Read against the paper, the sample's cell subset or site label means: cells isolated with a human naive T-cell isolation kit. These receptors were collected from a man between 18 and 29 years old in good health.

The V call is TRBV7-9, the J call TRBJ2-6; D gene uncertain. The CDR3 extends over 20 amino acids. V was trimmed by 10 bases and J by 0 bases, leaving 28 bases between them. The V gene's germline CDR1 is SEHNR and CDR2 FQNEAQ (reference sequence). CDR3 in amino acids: CATSAFPGQATYSGANVLTF. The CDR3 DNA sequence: TGTGCCACCTCAGCTTTCCCCGGGCAGGCGACCTACTCTGGGGCCAACGTCCTGACTTTC. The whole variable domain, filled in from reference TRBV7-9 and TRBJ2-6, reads DTGVSQNPRHKITKRGQNVTFRCDPISEHNRLYWYRQTLGQGPEFLTYFQNEAQLEKSRLLSDRFSAERPKGSFSTLEIQRTEQGDSAMYLCATSAFPGQATYSGANVLTFGAGSRLTVL.

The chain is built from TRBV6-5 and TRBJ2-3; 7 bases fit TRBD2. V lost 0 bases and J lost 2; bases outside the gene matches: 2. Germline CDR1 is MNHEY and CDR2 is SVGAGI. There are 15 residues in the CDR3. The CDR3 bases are TGTGCCAGCAGTTACTCGGCGGGAGTCACAGATACGCAGTATTTT. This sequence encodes CASSYSAGVTDTQYF.

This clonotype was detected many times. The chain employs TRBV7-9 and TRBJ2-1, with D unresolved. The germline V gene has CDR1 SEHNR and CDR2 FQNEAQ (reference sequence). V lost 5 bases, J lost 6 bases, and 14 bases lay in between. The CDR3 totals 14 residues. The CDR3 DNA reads TGTGCCAGCAGCCCATCTGGTGTGGGCAATGAGCAGTTCTTC. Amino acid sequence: CASSPSGVGNEQFF.

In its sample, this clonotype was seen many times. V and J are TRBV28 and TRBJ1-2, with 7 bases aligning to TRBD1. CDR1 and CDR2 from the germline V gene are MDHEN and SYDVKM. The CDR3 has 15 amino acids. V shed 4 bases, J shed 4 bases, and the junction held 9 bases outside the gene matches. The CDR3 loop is CASSSRDRAVYGYTF. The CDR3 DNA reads TGTGCCAGCAGTTCACGTGACAGGGCTGTCTATGGCTACACCTTC.

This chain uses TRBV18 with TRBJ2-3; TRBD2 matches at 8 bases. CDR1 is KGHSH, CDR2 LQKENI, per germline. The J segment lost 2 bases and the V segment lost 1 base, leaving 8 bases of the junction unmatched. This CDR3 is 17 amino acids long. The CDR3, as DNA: TGTGCCAGCTCACCACTTCAGACTAGCGCGATCACAGATACGCAGTATTTT. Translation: CASSPLQTSAITDTQYF.

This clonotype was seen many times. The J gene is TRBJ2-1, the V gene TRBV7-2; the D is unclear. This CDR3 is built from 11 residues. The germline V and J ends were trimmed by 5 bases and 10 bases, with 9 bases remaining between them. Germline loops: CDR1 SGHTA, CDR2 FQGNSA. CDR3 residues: CASSPKGEQFF. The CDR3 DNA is TGTGCCAGCAGCCCAAAAGGGGAGCAGTTCTTC.

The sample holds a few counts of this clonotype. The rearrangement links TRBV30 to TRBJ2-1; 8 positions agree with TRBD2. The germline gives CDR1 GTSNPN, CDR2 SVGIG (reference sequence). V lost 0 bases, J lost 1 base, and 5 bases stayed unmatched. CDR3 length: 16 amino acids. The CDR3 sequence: CAWSVLAGGSYNEQFF. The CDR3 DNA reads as TGTGCCTGGAGTGTACTGGCGGGAGGTTCCTACAATGAGCAGTTCTTC.

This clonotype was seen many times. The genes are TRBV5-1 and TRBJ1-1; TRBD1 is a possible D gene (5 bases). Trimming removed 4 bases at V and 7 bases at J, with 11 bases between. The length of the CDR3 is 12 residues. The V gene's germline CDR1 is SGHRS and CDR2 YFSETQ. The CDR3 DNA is TGCGCCAGCAGCGTCGGGACGGGTGAAGCTTTCTTT. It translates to CASSVGTGEAFF.

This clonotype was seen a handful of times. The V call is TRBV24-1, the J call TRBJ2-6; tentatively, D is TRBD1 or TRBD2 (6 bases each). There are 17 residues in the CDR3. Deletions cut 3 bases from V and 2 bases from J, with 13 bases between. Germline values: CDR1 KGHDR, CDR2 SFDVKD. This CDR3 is CATSDRFGGPGANVLTF. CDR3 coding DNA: TGTGCCACCAGTGATCGATTCGGGGGCCCTGGGGCCAACGTCCTGACTTTC.

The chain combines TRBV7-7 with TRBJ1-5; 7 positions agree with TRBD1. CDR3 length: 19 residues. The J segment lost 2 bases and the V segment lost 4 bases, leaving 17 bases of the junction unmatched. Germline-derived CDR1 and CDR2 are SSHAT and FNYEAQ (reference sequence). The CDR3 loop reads CASSSYPPTGKERNQPQHF. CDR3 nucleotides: TGTGCCAGCAGCTCCTACCCTCCGACAGGGAAAGAACGCAATCAGCCCCAGCATTTT.

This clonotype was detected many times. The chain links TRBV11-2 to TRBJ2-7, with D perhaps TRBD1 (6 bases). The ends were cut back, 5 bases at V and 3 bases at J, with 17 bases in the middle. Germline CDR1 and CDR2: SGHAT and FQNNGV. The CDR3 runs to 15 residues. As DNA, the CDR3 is TGTGCCAGCAGCCTGTCGGGACAAGCCTACTACGAGCAGTACTTC. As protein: CASSLSGQAYYEQYF.

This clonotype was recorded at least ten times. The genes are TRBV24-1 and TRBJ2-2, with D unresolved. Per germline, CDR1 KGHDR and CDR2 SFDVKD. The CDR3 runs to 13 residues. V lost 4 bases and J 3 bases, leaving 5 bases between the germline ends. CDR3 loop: CATSEVYTGELFF. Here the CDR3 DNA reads TGTGCCACCAGTGAGGTCTACACCGGGGAGCTGTTTTTT.

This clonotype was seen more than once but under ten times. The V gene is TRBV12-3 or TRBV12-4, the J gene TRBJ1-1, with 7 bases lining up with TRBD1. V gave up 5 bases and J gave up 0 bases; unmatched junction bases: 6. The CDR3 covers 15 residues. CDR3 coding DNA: TGTGCCAGCAGTATTGACAGGGCCTTGAACACTGAAGCTTTCTTT. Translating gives CASSIDRALNTEAFF.

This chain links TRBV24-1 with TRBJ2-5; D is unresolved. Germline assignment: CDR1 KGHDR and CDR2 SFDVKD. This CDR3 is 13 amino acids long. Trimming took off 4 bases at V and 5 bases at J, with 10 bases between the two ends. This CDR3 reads CATSEKDRETQYF. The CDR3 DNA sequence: TGTGCCACCAGTGAAAAGGACCGGGAGACCCAGTACTTC.

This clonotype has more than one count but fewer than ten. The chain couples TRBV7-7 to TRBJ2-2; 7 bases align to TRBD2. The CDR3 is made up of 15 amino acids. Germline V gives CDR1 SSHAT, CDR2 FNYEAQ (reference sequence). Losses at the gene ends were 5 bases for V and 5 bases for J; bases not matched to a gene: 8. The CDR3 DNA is TGTGCCAGCAGCCCACAGCCTAGCGGTACCGGGGAGCTGTTTTTT. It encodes CASSPQPSGTGELFF.

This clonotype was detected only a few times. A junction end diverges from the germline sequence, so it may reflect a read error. The CDR3 spells CASRLGRLDEKLFF. CDR3 in DNA: TGCGCCAGCAGATTGGGACGTCTGGACGAAAAACTGTTTTTT. The chain is built from TRBV5-1 and TRBJ1-4; D may be TRBD1 (5 bases). This CDR3 region has 14 residues. CDR1 is SGHRS, CDR2 YFSETQ, per germline.